The next 23 T cell receptor beta chains were all read from a single sample in a study of cytomegalovirus exposure and HLA in healthy donors. Amplification used 60 Vbeta primers and 13 Jbeta primers. The data were produced by immunoSEQ multiplex PCR, yet TCRdb's version contains in-frame clones alone and is incomplete. Seen here are tens of thousands of clones, around 77% observed once, and the top ten hold roughly 0.63%. Sequencing was done on a sample of PBMCs. These receptor sequences come from a man younger than 45 in good health and CMV-seronegative.

In its sample, this clone was seen once. The chain uses TRBV11-2 and TRBJ1-5; 8 nucleotides align to TRBD1. With 5 bases clipped from V and 1 base from J, the junction kept 7 bases outside the gene matches. This CDR3 region has 16 residues. The germline V gene encodes CDR1 SGHAT and CDR2 FQNNGV. The CDR3 sequence: CASSNDRGSSNQPQHF. In DNA, the CDR3 is TGTGCCAGCAGCAACGACAGGGGCTCGAGCAATCAGCCCCAGCATTTT.

The sample holds a few counts of this clone. The genes are TRBV6-6 and TRBJ1-1; weak D call: TRBD1 (5 bases). The CDR3 is 16 residues long. Looked up from germline, CDR1 is MNHNY and CDR2 is SVGAGI (reference sequence). Trimming cost V 5 bases and J 4 bases, with 20 bases left between them. The CDR3 is CASSPGTSKVATEAFF. Here the CDR3 DNA reads TGTGCCAGCAGTCCGGGGACTTCCAAGGTAGCCACTGAAGCTTTCTTT.

This chain uses TRBV11-3 with TRBJ1-1; a possible D gene is TRBD1 (6 bases). V was shortened by 1 base and J by 4 bases, with 10 bases between the two germline ends. The CDR3 sequence is 14 residues long. Germline lookup yields CDR1 SGHNT and CDR2 YENEEA. The CDR3 region is CASSLAGQITEAFF. CDR3 in DNA: TGTGCCAGCAGCTTAGCGGGACAAATCACTGAAGCTTTCTTT.

The V and J genes are TRBV13 and TRBJ1-4; 9 bases line up with TRBD1. The V and J ends lost 5 bases and 5 bases, in that order; junction bases with no gene match: 6. Germline V CDR1 and CDR2: PRHDT, FYEKMQ (reference sequence). The CDR3 spans 15 residues. CDR3 nucleotide sequence: TGTGCCAGCAGCAGAATGGGACAGGGCAATGAAAAACTGTTTTTT. Translating gives CASSRMGQGNEKLFF.

This clone has ten or more counts. This chain links TRBV5-1 with TRBJ1-1; D unclear. The CDR3 contains 14 residues. Trimming shortened V by 2 bases and J by 2 bases, and 10 bases separated the two germline ends. The germline V gene encodes CDR1 SGHRS and CDR2 YFSETQ. The CDR3 spells CASSLGRGNTEAFF. In DNA, the CDR3 is TGCGCCAGCAGCTTAGGACGGGGAAACACTGAAGCTTTCTTT.

The table lists this clone with a few counts. V and J are TRBV6-5 and TRBJ2-5, with 7 bases matching TRBD1. The germline CDR1 and CDR2 sequences are MNHEY and SVGAGI. J lost 5 bases, V lost 5 bases, and 11 bases had no gene match. The CDR3 loop spans 15 amino acids. The CDR3 nucleotides read TGTGCCAGCAGTCGACAGGGCGCCGTCATTGAGACCCAGTACTTC. Its translation: CASSRQGAVIETQYF.

This clone was picked up one time. This chain links TRBV29-1 with TRBJ2-1, with 14 bases that match TRBD2. The germline V gene has CDR1 SQVTM and CDR2 ANQGSEA. This CDR3 is 15 amino acids long. CDR3 sequence reads: CSGGGTSGRSNEQFF. The CDR3 DNA reads as TGCAGTGGAGGGGGGACTAGCGGGAGATCGAATGAGCAGTTCTTC.

This chain links TRBV15 with TRBJ1-4; 12 bases align to TRBD1. V was clipped by 4 bases and J by 3 bases; unmatched bases: 6. This CDR3 spans 17 amino acids. The germline CDR1 and CDR2 sequences are LNHNV and YYDKDF (reference sequence). CDR3 residues: CATSNWGQGASNEKLFF. The CDR3 DNA follows: TGTGCCACCAGCAACTGGGGACAGGGGGCATCTAATGAAAAACTGTTTTTT.

The chain combines TRBV5-1 with TRBJ2-7; TRBD2 is a possible D gene (6 bases). The CDR3 runs 15 residues. V was shortened by 0 bases and J by 0 bases, with 10 bases between the two germline ends. Germline values: CDR1 SGHRS, CDR2 YFSETQ. The CDR3 nucleotides read TGCGCCAGCAGCTTGGATCGGACTAACTCCTACGAGCAGTACTTC. Translation gives CASSLDRTNSYEQYF.

This chain links TRBV5-8 with TRBJ1-2; weak D call: TRBD1 (5 bases). Germline CDR1 and CDR2: SGHTS and YDEGEE. The CDR3 runs 13 residues. V was pared by 0 bases and J by 8 bases, with 11 bases between. The CDR3 spells CASSLDRLGGYTF. The CDR3 DNA sequence: TGTGCCAGCAGCTTGGACAGGCTAGGAGGCTACACCTTC.

Here the CDR3 DNA reads TGCGCCAGCAGCCCCCCCTTGCGGAAAAGAAACTATGGCTACACCTTC. As protein: CASSPPLRKRNYGYTF. This chain uses TRBV4-1 with TRBJ1-2, with no clear D. CDR1 is MGHRA, CDR2 YSYEKL, per germline. The CDR3 is 16 residues long. V was cut by 4 bases and J by 2 bases, with 17 bases left in between.

The chain joins TRBV6-1 to TRBJ2-1; 7 bases map to TRBD1. J was trimmed by 5 bases and V by 3 bases; bases with no gene match: 4. CDR3 length equals 14 residues. The germline V gene encodes CDR1 MNHNS and CDR2 SASEGT. CDR3 DNA sequence: TGTGCCAGCAGTGACTGGACAGGCCACAATGAGCAGTTCTTC. Protein product: CASSDWTGHNEQFF.

By share, this clone counts as medium-sized. The V and J genes are TRBV4-2 and TRBJ2-2; maybe TRBD2 (5 bases). The V end lost 4 bases, the J end lost 4 bases, and 10 bases lay between the germline ends. CDR1 is LGHNA and CDR2 is YNFKEQ in the germline V gene. The CDR3 covers 14 residues. As DNA, the CDR3 is TGTGCCAGCAGCCTTCCGGACTCCACCGGGGAGCTGTTTTTT. Amino acids: CASSLPDSTGELFF.

This clone was recorded a few times. CDR3 nucleotides: TGTGCCATCAGTGCAGACGGAGGAAGGTCTGAAGCTTTCTTT. Its translation: CAISADGGRSEAFF. The rearrangement joins TRBV10-3 to TRBJ1-1; D is unclear. This CDR3 spans 14 amino acids. Germline V gene sequence: CDR1 ENHRY, CDR2 SYGVKD. Trimming removed 4 bases at V and 6 bases at J, with 15 bases between.

There are a few counts of this clone. The V and J genes are TRBV10-1 and TRBJ1-1; 9 nucleotides match TRBD1. V dropped 2 bases and J dropped 5; count of bases not matched to a gene: 6. Germline V gene lookup returns CDR1 WNHNN and CDR2 SYGVQD (reference sequence). This CDR3 comprises 15 residues. CDR3 sequence: CASSEGTGSSTEAFF. Here the CDR3 DNA reads TGCGCCAGCAGTGAGGGGACAGGGTCGAGTACTGAAGCTTTCTTT.

V and J are TRBV19 and TRBJ1-1; D perhaps matches TRBD1 (6 bases). Germline CDR1 reads LNHDA; CDR2 reads SQIVND (reference sequence). V shed 3 bases and J shed 1 base, with 9 bases lying between them. This CDR3 is built from 14 residues. The chain's CDR3 is CASSIGQRNTEAFF. As DNA, the CDR3 is TGTGCCAGTAGTATTGGACAGCGGAACACTGAAGCTTTCTTT.

V usage is TRBV23-1 and J usage is TRBJ2-3; possible D gene TRBD1, 7 bases. TRBV23-1 is reported as an ORF; its role is uncertain. V dropped 4 bases and J dropped 4 bases, with 21 bases sitting between them. There are 17 residues in the CDR3. CDR3 region: CASSPIGRGRCPDTQYF. The CDR3 region has the DNA TGCGCCAGCAGTCCTATAGGCAGGGGGAGGTGTCCAGATACGCAGTATTTT.

This sequence joins TRBV5-1 and TRBJ1-2; 8 bases are a match to TRBD1. Germline V gene sequence: CDR1 SGHRS, CDR2 YFSETQ. The CDR3 totals 15 residues. With 4 bases clipped from V and 2 bases from J, the junction kept 7 bases outside the gene matches. CDR3 sequence: CASSPARTGNYGYTF. CDR3 nucleotide sequence: TGCGCCAGCAGCCCCGCGAGGACAGGGAACTATGGCTACACCTTC.

The chain has TRBV5-1 and TRBJ2-6; D is unresolved. This CDR3 comprises 15 residues. From germline, CDR1 is SGHRS and CDR2 YFSETQ. Trimming pared 0 bases from V and 0 bases from J, leaving 4 bases between. The CDR3 coding sequence is TGCGCCAGCAGCTTGGATAGCTCTGGGGCCAACGTCCTGACTTTC. Translated, it gives CASSLDSSGANVLTF.

V gene TRBV27 combines with J gene TRBJ1-2; TRBD1 is a possible D gene (6 bases). Germline values: CDR1 MNHEY, CDR2 SMNVEV (reference sequence). The V gene lost 2 bases and the J gene lost 2 bases, with 15 bases spanning the gap. The CDR3 is 16 residues long. CDR3 in DNA: TGTGCCAGCAGTTTACCCCCCCAGGGGTTCAACTATGGCTACACCTTC. This encodes CASSLPPQGFNYGYTF.

Written as DNA, the CDR3 is TGCGCCAGCAGTGAGTTCCGGACTAGCGGGGGGGCCATGGAGACCCAGTACTTC. Translating it yields CASSEFRTSGGAMETQYF. This chain joins TRBV10-2 and TRBJ2-5; TRBD2 aligns across 15 bases. This CDR3 comprises 18 residues. Trimming took 1 base from V and 5 from J; bases not matched to a gene: 8. The germline V gene encodes CDR1 WSHSY and CDR2 SAAADI.

As DNA, the CDR3 is TGTGCCAGCAGCTGGGGATCGGGGGGGGCGAACACTGAAGCTTTCTTT. It is translated as CASSWGSGGANTEAFF. The chain joins TRBV11-2 to TRBJ1-1; a possible D gene is TRBD1 (6 bases). Germline CDR1 is SGHAT and CDR2 is FQNNGV. The length of the CDR3 is 16 residues. V lost 4 bases, J lost 1 base, and 16 bases lay in between.

This CDR3 reads CASSLGLTWQGGDTEAFF. In DNA form, the CDR3 reads TGTGCCAGCAGCTTAGGTCTGACGTGGCAGGGGGGAGACACTGAAGCTTTCTTT. The chain links TRBV11-2 to TRBJ1-1, with 7 bases identical to TRBD1. CDR1 and CDR2 from the germline V gene are SGHAT and FQNNGV. With 1 base clipped from V and 3 bases from J, the junction kept 14 bases outside the gene matches. The CDR3 has 18 residues.